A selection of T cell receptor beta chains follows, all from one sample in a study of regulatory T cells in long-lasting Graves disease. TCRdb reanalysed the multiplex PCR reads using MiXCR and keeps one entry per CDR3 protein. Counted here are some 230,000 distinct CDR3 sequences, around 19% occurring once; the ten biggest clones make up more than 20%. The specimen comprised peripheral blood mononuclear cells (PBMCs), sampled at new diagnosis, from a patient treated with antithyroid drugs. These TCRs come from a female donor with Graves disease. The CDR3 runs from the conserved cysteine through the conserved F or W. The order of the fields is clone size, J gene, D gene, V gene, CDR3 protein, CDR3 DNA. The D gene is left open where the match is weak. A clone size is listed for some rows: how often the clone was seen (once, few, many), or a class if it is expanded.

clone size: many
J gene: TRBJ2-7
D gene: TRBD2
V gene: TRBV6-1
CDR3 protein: CASSPRGGTSGRNEQYF
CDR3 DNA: TGTGCCAGCAGTCCTAGGGGGGGGACTAGCGGTCGAAACGAGCAGTACTTC

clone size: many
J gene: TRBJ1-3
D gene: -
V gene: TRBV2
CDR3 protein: CASHLYSGNTIYF
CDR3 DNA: TGTGCCAGCCACCTATACTCTGGAAACACCATATATTTT

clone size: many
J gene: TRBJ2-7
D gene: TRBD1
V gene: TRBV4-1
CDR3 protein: CASSRTMPQTGGSYEQYF
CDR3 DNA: TGCGCCAGCAGCCGAACAATGCCCCAGACAGGGGGCTCCTACGAGCAGTACTTC

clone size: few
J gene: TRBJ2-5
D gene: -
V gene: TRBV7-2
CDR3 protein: CASSPGVQETQYF
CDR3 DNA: TGTGCCAGCAGCCCGGGGGTCCAAGAGACCCAGTACTTC

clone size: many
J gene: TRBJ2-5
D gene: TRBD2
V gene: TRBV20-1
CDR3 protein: CSASDAGDYGGAQYF
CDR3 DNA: TGCAGTGCTAGCGATGCCGGGGACTACGGGGGGGCCCAGTACTTC

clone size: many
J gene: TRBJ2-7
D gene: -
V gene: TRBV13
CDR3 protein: CASSSLLSDPYEQYF
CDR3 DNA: TGTGCCAGCAGCTCCCTACTTAGCGACCCCTACGAGCAGTACTTC

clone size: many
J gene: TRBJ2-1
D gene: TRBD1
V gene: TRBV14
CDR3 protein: CASSSQGRWSYNEQFF
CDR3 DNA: TGTGCCAGCAGTTCACAGGGGAGATGGTCCTACAATGAGCAGTTCTTC

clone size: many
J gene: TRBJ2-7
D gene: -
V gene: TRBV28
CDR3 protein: CAIRDNDEQYF
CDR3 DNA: TGTGCCATTCGGGACAACGACGAGCAGTACTTC

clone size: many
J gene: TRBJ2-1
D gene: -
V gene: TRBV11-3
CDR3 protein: CASNLVPGKDEQFF
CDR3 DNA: TGTGCCAGCAACTTAGTCCCGGGCAAGGATGAGCAGTTCTTC

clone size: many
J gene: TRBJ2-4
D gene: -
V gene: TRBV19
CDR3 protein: CASSLGTGHIQYF
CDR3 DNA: TGTGCCAGTAGTCTAGGCACCGGGCACATTCAGTACTTC

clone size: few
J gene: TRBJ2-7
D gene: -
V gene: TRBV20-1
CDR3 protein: CSARDPWTGREDEQYF
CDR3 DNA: TGCAGTGCTAGAGATCCCTGGACCGGGAGAGAGGACGAGCAGTACTTC

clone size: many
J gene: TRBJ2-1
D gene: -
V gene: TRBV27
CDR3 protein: CASSSTRNGQFF
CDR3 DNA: TGTGCCAGCAGTTCCACTAGGAATGGGCAGTTCTTC

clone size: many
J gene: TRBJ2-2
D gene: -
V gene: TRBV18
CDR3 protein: CASSPPRILGHANTGELFF
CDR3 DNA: TGTGCCAGCTCACCACCGAGGATTTTAGGGCACGCGAACACCGGGGAGCTGTTTTTT

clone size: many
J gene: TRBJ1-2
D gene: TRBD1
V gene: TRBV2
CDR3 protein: CARRQGSGYTF
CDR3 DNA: TGTGCCAGAAGACAGGGGTCGGGCTACACCTTC

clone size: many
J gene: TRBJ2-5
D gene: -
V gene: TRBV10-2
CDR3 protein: CASSEGPTEYF
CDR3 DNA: TGCGCCAGCAGTGAGGGCCCGACCGAGTACTTC

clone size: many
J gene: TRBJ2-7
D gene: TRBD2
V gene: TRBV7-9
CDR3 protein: CASSYPGTSGGNEQYF
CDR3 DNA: TGTGCCAGCAGCTACCCCGGGACTAGCGGTGGGAACGAGCAGTACTTC

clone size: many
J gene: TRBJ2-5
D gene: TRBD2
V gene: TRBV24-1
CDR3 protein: CATSDLEREGETQYF
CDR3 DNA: TGTGCCACCAGTGATTTGGAGCGGGAAGGAGAGACCCAGTACTTC

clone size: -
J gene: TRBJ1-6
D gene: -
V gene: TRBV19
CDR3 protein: CASSWQLQNPYNSPLHF
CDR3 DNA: TGTGCCAGTAGTTGGCAGCTCCAGAACCCCTATAATTCACCCCTCCACTTT

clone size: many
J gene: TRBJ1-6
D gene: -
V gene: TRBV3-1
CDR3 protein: CASSQDQGSDSPLHF
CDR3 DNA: TGTGCCAGCAGCCAAGACCAGGGCTCGGATTCACCCCTCCACTTT

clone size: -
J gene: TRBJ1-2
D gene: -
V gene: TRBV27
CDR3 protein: CASSPTGTGTANYGYTF
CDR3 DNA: TGTGCCAGCAGTCCGACCGGGACGGGTACTGCTAACTATGGCTACACCTTC

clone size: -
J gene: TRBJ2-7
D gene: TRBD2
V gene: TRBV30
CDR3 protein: CAWSVNAVAGDEQYF
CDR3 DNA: TGTGCCTGGAGTGTAAATGCTGTAGCGGGAGACGAGCAGTACTTC

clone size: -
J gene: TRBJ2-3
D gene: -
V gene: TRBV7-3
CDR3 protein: CASSDMTNTDTQYF
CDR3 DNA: TGTGCCAGCAGCGATATGACCAACACAGATACGCAGTATTTT

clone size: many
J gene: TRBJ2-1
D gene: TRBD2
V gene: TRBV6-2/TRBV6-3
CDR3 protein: CASTLDGGSSGEQFF
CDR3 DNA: TGTGCCAGCACCCTAGACGGGGGGAGCAGCGGTGAGCAGTTCTTC

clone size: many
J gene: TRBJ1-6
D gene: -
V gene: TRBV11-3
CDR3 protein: CASSLTQNSPLHF
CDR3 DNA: TGTGCCAGCAGCTTAACTCAGAATTCACCCCTCCACTTT

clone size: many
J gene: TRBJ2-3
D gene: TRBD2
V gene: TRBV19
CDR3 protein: CASTTTWELAGESTDTQYF
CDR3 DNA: TGTGCCAGTACTACTACCTGGGAACTAGCGGGAGAGAGCACAGATACGCAGTATTTT